This record looks at one TCR beta chain sequence and its context. In the original processing: Nucleated cell number was recorded as an estimate derived from reference gene primer amplification. Libraries were prepared by immunoSEQ multiplex PCR; TCRdb keeps only in-frame clonotypes and omits some of them. The V and J calls and the clone size are those of that table, but D and trimming were determined from the DNA. Seen here are about 210,000 clones, about nine tenths observed once, and the top ten hold around 4.8%. This sample is drawn from a study of blood T cell repertoires in COVID-19. Study context: PBMCs, B-cell-depleted T cells, or T cells provided the cDNA or gDNA that made up the material.

The receptor comes from a woman aged 40-49 years with acute or convalescent COVID-19. Sequencing input: peripheral blood.

The CDR3 DNA follows: TGTGCCAGCAGTTTATCGGAGTTCGGGGGCACTGAAGCTTTCTTT. Encoded protein: CASSLSEFGGTEAFF. The chain couples TRBV27 to TRBJ1-1, with D tentatively TRBD1 (5 bases). Per the germline V gene, CDR1 is MNHEY and CDR2 is SMNVEV (reference sequence). Trimming removed 0 bases at V and 4 bases at J, with 12 bases between. This CDR3 has 15 residues.